Listed below are T cell receptor beta chains from one sample, sequenced in a study of low-dose radiotherapy and immunotherapy resistance in tumors. One entry per CDR3 protein, called by TCRdb with MiXCR from the reads. The sample lists roughly 100,000 distinct CDR3 sequences; around 21% were seen once. Sequencing used PBMCs, obtained after low-dose radiotherapy plus immunotherapy. These receptors were taken from a male donor with prostate cancer. The CDR3 runs from the conserved cysteine through the conserved F or W. Each record gives: J gene, V gene, clone size, D gene, CDR3 DNA, CDR3 protein. A D gene is named only where the DNA matches it firmly. Size is stated for part of the rows, as once, few or many counts, or as a class when the clone is expanded.

J: TRBJ2-1; V: TRBV7-9; size: many; D: TRBD1; DNA: TGTGCCAGCAGCCCTACAGCAGGGGGTCCTTATCAGTTCTTC; CDR3: CASSPTAGGPYQFF
J: TRBJ2-3; V: TRBV4-1; size: few; D: TRBD1; DNA: TGCGCCAGCAGCCGGGGACAGGGGGGAGATACGCAGTATTTT; CDR3: CASSRGQGGDTQYF
J: TRBJ1-4; V: TRBV2; size: many; D: .; DNA: TGTGCCAGCAGTGAAACGACAGCTGCAACTAATGAAAAACTGTTTTTT; CDR3: CASSETTAATNEKLFF
J: TRBJ2-2; V: TRBV9; size: many; D: TRBD2; DNA: TGTGCCAGCAGCCCCCACGGACTAGTTAAGGGGGAGCTGTTTTTT; CDR3: CASSPHGLVKGELFF
J: TRBJ2-5; V: TRBV7-8; size: many; D: .; DNA: TGTGCCAGCAGCCGGGGGGCTAGCGGACAAGAGACCCAGTACTTC; CDR3: CASSRGASGQETQYF
J: TRBJ2-1; V: TRBV6-2/TRBV6-3; size: many; D: TRBD2; DNA: TGTGCCAGCCACGGGGGGGGGGACAATGAGCAGTTCTTC; CDR3: CASHGGGDNEQFF
J: TRBJ2-5; V: TRBV2; size: .; D: .; DNA: TGTGCCAGCAGGCAGGGGAGACAAGAGACCCAGTACTTC; CDR3: CASRQGRQETQYF
J: TRBJ1-5; V: TRBV19; size: many; D: .; DNA: TGTGCCAGTAGTATTGGAGGCCCCCAGCATTTT; CDR3: CASSIGGPQHF
J: TRBJ2-7; V: TRBV14; size: many; D: .; DNA: TGTGCCAGCAGCCCTTACCGGGACGGCACCTACGAGCAGTACTTC; CDR3: CASSPYRDGTYEQYF
J: TRBJ1-2; V: TRBV14; size: many; D: TRBD1; DNA: TGTGCCAGCAGCTACGGGACAGGGACTGGCTACACCTTC; CDR3: CASSYGTGTGYTF
J: TRBJ2-7; V: TRBV5-1; size: few; D: TRBD1; DNA: TGCGCCAGCAGCTTGGCCGGGACAGGGCCCTACGAGCAGTACTTC; CDR3: CASSLAGTGPYEQYF
J: TRBJ1-2; V: TRBV2; size: many; D: .; DNA: TGTGCCAGCAGTGAAGCGCTGCCAGGGATTAGTGGCTACACCTTC; CDR3: CASSEALPGISGYTF
J: TRBJ1-1; V: TRBV18; size: many; D: .; DNA: TGTGCCAGCTCACCTGGCGCATCCTCCGGAATGAACACTGAAGCTTTCTTT; CDR3: CASSPGASSGMNTEAFF
J: TRBJ2-5; V: TRBV3-1; size: few; D: TRBD2; DNA: TGTGCCAGCAGCCCCCGGGTAGCGGGGGGCCGAAACCAAGAGACCCAGTACTTC; CDR3: CASSPRVAGGRNQETQYF
J: TRBJ2-7; V: TRBV9; size: many; D: .; DNA: TGTGCCAGCAGCGTAGAGGTCGGGGGAAGCTCCTACGAGCAGTACTTC; CDR3: CASSVEVGGSSYEQYF
J: TRBJ1-5; V: TRBV29-1; size: many; D: .; DNA: TGCAGCGTTGAAATCGACCAACCCGGGAGCAATCAGCCCCAGCATTTT; CDR3: CSVEIDQPGSNQPQHF
J: TRBJ2-2; V: TRBV9; size: .; D: TRBD1; DNA: TGTGCCAGCAGCGTATCAACTACGATCCCGGGACAGGGCTCCGGGGAGCTGTTTTTT; CDR3: CASSVSTTIPGQGSGELFF
J: TRBJ1-1; V: TRBV12-3/TRBV12-4; size: .; D: .; DNA: TGTGCCAGCAGTCTAAGGGGAAAACACACTGAAGCTTTCTTT; CDR3: CASSLRGKHTEAFF
J: TRBJ1-1; V: TRBV7-6; size: many; D: TRBD1; DNA: TGTGCCAGCAGCATGGGACAGGGGGGCACTGAAGCTTTCTTT; CDR3: CASSMGQGGTEAFF
J: TRBJ2-5; V: TRBV30; size: many; D: .; DNA: TGTGCCTGGAAATGGGGGCGTGGAGTAGAGACCCAGTACTTC; CDR3: CAWKWGRGVETQYF
J: TRBJ1-5; V: TRBV20-1; size: .; D: TRBD1; DNA: TGCAGTGCTACAGACGGGACAGACAATCAGCCCCAGCATTTT; CDR3: CSATDGTDNQPQHF
J: TRBJ1-2; V: TRBV9; size: many; D: .; DNA: TGTGCCAGCACCCGGGGGGGGGTTTATGGCTACACCTTC; CDR3: CASTRGGVYGYTF
J: TRBJ2-2; V: TRBV29-1; size: once; D: .; DNA: TGCAGCGTTGGACAGTTATTTTCCGGGGAGCTGTTTTTT; CDR3: CSVGQLFSGELFF
J: TRBJ2-7; V: TRBV9; size: many; D: TRBD2; DNA: TGTGCTCGGGGAGGGCCAACAACCTTATACGAGCAGTACTTC; CDR3: CARGGPTTLYEQYF
J: TRBJ2-5; V: TRBV10-3; size: .; D: TRBD1; DNA: TGTGCCATCAGTGAGTCGGGGACAGGGGATTTACAAGAGACCCAGTACTTC; CDR3: CAISESGTGDLQETQYF
J: TRBJ1-1; V: TRBV12-3/TRBV12-4; size: .; D: .; DNA: TGTGCCAGCAGTTCACAGGGATACGAAGCTTTCTTT; CDR3: CASSSQGYEAFF
J: TRBJ2-2; V: TRBV3-1; size: few; D: .; DNA: TGTGCCAGCAGTCCCGGGAGCCCAGGCACCGGGGAGCTGTTTTTT; CDR3: CASSPGSPGTGELFF
J: TRBJ1-2; V: TRBV7-9; size: .; D: .; DNA: TGTGCCAGCAGCTTAGCAGGAGGTGAGAGTGGCTACACCTTC; CDR3: CASSLAGGESGYTF
J: TRBJ2-2; V: TRBV13; size: many; D: TRBD2; DNA: TGTGCCAGCACCCCCCGGGGGGGGGGGAACACCGGGGAGCTGTTTTTT; CDR3: CASTPRGGGNTGELFF
J: TRBJ1-1; V: TRBV2; size: many; D: .; DNA: TGTGCCAGCAGCCAGGGTGAGGGAACTGAAGCTTTCTTT; CDR3: CASSQGEGTEAFF
J: TRBJ2-2; V: TRBV12-3/TRBV12-4; size: many; D: TRBD2; DNA: TGTGCCAGCAGTTTATCCCTAGCGGGGAACACCGGGGAGCTGTTTTTT; CDR3: CASSLSLAGNTGELFF
J: TRBJ1-5; V: TRBV12-5; size: many; D: .; DNA: TGTGCTAGTGGTTTCTCGTCCAGCAATCAGCCCCAGCATTTT; CDR3: CASGFSSSNQPQHF
J: TRBJ2-7; V: TRBV20-1; size: few; D: TRBD1; DNA: TGCAGTGCACCGGGACAGGGTGGCTACGAGCAGTACTTC; CDR3: CSAPGQGGYEQYF
J: TRBJ2-1; V: TRBV4-1; size: many; D: .; DNA: TGCGCCAGCAGCCGAGAGGGGGGGCGCTACAATGAGCAGTTCTTC; CDR3: CASSREGGRYNEQFF
J: TRBJ1-2; V: TRBV7-9; size: many; D: TRBD1; DNA: TGTGCCAGCAGCGCTGCAGGGGGCCTTCTAGCTAACTATGGCTACACCTTC; CDR3: CASSAAGGLLANYGYTF
J: TRBJ1-6; V: TRBV9; size: many; D: TRBD1; DNA: TGTGCCAGCAGCGTAGCTGGACAGGGGACTTCACCCCTCCACTTT; CDR3: CASSVAGQGTSPLHF
J: TRBJ2-2; V: TRBV2; size: many; D: TRBD2; DNA: TGTGCCAGCAGTGAACCCGGGACTAGGGGCGGGGAGCTGTTTTTT; CDR3: CASSEPGTRGGELFF
J: TRBJ2-7; V: TRBV10-3; size: many; D: TRBD2; DNA: TGTGCCATCAGTCTCGGGGGACGGGGGGGCACCTACGAGCAGTACTTC; CDR3: CAISLGGRGGTYEQYF
J: TRBJ2-2; V: TRBV2; size: many; D: .; DNA: TGTGCCAGCAGTGTAGTCCATGCGAACACCGGGGAGCTGTTTTTT; CDR3: CASSVVHANTGELFF
J: TRBJ2-1; V: TRBV20-1; size: many; D: .; DNA: TGCAGTGCTGGCGACGGACTGGTAAATGAGCAGTTCTTC; CDR3: CSAGDGLVNEQFF
J: TRBJ1-1; V: TRBV7-9; size: many; D: .; DNA: TGTGCCAGCAGCTTAGGACAGCCGGGCACTGAAGCTTTCTTT; CDR3: CASSLGQPGTEAFF
J: TRBJ1-2; V: TRBV7-9; size: .; D: TRBD1; DNA: TGTGCCAGCAGCTCGGCTGGGGACAGGGGAAACTATAGTTACACCTTC; CDR3: CASSSAGDRGNYSYTF
J: TRBJ2-1; V: TRBV28; size: .; D: TRBD2; DNA: TGTGCCAGCAGTCGAACAGCGGGAGGGACCTACAATGAGCAGTTCTTC; CDR3: CASSRTAGGTYNEQFF
J: TRBJ1-4; V: TRBV27; size: many; D: .; DNA: TGTGCCAGCCGCAGAGGGGGAGGAGAAAAACTGTTTTTT; CDR3: CASRRGGGEKLFF
J: TRBJ2-7; V: TRBV29-1; size: many; D: TRBD1; DNA: TGCAGCGTTGAAGAGGACAGGGTTAACTACGAGCAGTACTTC; CDR3: CSVEEDRVNYEQYF
J: TRBJ2-5; V: TRBV20-1; size: .; D: TRBD2; DNA: TGCAGTGCTAGATGGCGGGGGGCCCAAGAGACCCAGTACTTC; CDR3: CSARWRGAQETQYF
J: TRBJ2-1; V: TRBV29-1; size: many; D: .; DNA: TGCAGCGCCCCCCAACGGGGCTCGGACAATGAGCAGTTCTTC; CDR3: CSAPQRGSDNEQFF
J: TRBJ1-1; V: TRBV18; size: .; D: .; DNA: TGTGCCAGCTCACCAGGACGACAGGAAATCGCTGAAGCTTTCTTT; CDR3: CASSPGRQEIAEAFF
J: TRBJ2-2; V: TRBV12-3/TRBV12-4; size: .; D: TRBD1; DNA: TGTGCCAGCAGTTTAGGAACAGGGGTCACCGGGGAGCTGTTTTTT; CDR3: CASSLGTGVTGELFF
J: TRBJ1-5; V: TRBV19; size: many; D: .; DNA: TGTGCCAGTAGTATAGATCTATTTGGGCCAGTTCGGGAGCCCCAGCATTTT; CDR3: CASSIDLFGPVREPQHF
J: TRBJ2-5; V: TRBV6-6; size: .; D: TRBD1; DNA: TGTGCCAGCAGTAACTACAGGGGTTCCACAGAGACCCAGTACTTC; CDR3: CASSNYRGSTETQYF
J: TRBJ1-1; V: TRBV27; size: many; D: .; DNA: TGTGCCAGCAGTCCCATGCTTGACGGCACTGAAGCTTTCTTT; CDR3: CASSPMLDGTEAFF
J: TRBJ2-6; V: TRBV6-2/TRBV6-3; size: .; D: .; DNA: TGTGCCAGCAGTGAAAGGCCCTCTGGGGCCAACGTCCTGACTTTC; CDR3: CASSERPSGANVLTF
J: TRBJ1-4; V: TRBV2; size: many; D: .; DNA: TGTGCCAGCAGTGAAAGTGGGGTGGATGAAAAACTGTTTTTT; CDR3: CASSESGVDEKLFF
J: TRBJ2-2; V: TRBV11-2; size: many; D: .; DNA: TGTGCCAGCAGCTGGAGCCCCACCGGGGAGCTGTTTTTT; CDR3: CASSWSPTGELFF
J: TRBJ2-5; V: TRBV7-6; size: .; D: TRBD1; DNA: TGTGCCAGCAGCTTAGATGGGACAGCCCAAGAGACCCAGTACTTC; CDR3: CASSLDGTAQETQYF
J: TRBJ1-5; V: TRBV12-3/TRBV12-4; size: many; D: TRBD1; DNA: TGTGCCAGCAGTCTCGGGACAGGGGCCCAGCATTTT; CDR3: CASSLGTGAQHF